The clone carrying this T cell receptor (beta chain) showed up many times. Its antigen is not identified. The data stem from a study of CD8 T cells in ankylosing spondylitis. Regarding the study as a whole: A subset of motif variants has previously been described in the synovial fluid and blood of reactive arthritis. It was reported that disease-linked clones were significantly enriched in matched ankylosing spondylitis synovial fluid.

The junction had 8 bases not matched to a gene; V was cut back by 3 bases and J by 0 bases. The CDR3 is 16 residues long. From germline, CDR1 is DFQATT and CDR2 SNEGSKA (reference sequence). MiXCR was run by TCRdb on the 5' RACE reads, yielding one entry per CDR3 protein. Here the sample spans tens of thousands of distinct CDR3 sequences, under 30% being singletons. This receptor was identified in a male donor with ankylosing spondylitis or in good health (not recorded which). The chain has TRBV20-1 and TRBJ1-3, with 7 positions matching TRBD1. The specimen sequenced was blood, either unsorted or a sorted T cell fraction (not recorded which). For the CDR3, the DNA is TGCAGTGCTAGGGTCCAGGGGGTGCTCTCTGGAAACACCATATATTTT. The encoded protein is CSARVQGVLSGNTIYF.